This entry lists 25 T cell receptor beta chains sequenced from one sample in a study of blood T cell repertoires in COVID-19. The repertoire was sequenced with immunoSEQ multiplex PCR; TCRdb's copy has only in-frame clones and lacks some. The sample has about 430,000 clones, approximately 90% seen once. Material: peripheral blood. The receptors were gathered from a man aged 18 to 30 with COVID-19, enrolled during active disease.

The rearrangement links TRBV5-1 to TRBJ2-1; D perhaps matches TRBD2 (5 bases). The CDR3 is made up of 14 amino acids. Trimming pared 4 bases from V and 5 bases from J, leaving 13 bases between. Germline CDR1 and CDR2: SGHRS and YFSETQ. The CDR3: CASSLNGVNNEQFF. Here the CDR3 DNA reads TGCGCCAGCAGCCTGAACGGGGTTAACAATGAGCAGTTCTTC.

This chain links TRBV6-2 or TRBV6-3 with TRBJ2-1, with a possible D match to TRBD1 (6 bases). Trimming shortened V by 5 bases and J by 2 bases, and 16 bases separated the two germline ends. Germline V gene data show CDR1 as MNHEY and CDR2 as SVGEGT. The CDR3 loop spans 16 amino acids. The DNA of the CDR3 is TGTGCCAGCAGTAACCTCGGTTACAGGGCCTACAATGAGCAGTTCTTC. This encodes CASSNLGYRAYNEQFF.

The chain carries TRBV7-8 and TRBJ2-3; 10 bases fit TRBD2. The V gene end was trimmed by 1 base and the J gene end by 1 base; junction bases not matched to a gene: 8. This CDR3 contains 18 residues. Germline CDR1 reads SGHVS; CDR2 reads FQNEAQ. In DNA, the CDR3 is TGTGCCAGCAGCTTAGAAACCCCTAGCGGGGGCCGCACAGATACGCAGTATTTT. Translation: CASSLETPSGGRTDTQYF.

V is TRBV12-3 or TRBV12-4 and J is TRBJ2-3; D may be TRBD1 (6 bases). This CDR3 has 12 amino acids. V was pared by 7 bases and J by 5 bases, with 10 bases between. The CDR3 spells CASKQGVDTQYF. In DNA, the CDR3 is TGTGCCAGCAAACAGGGAGTAGATACGCAGTATTTT.

The rearrangement joins TRBV4-1 to TRBJ2-3; 8 nucleotides agree with TRBD1. CDR1 is MGHRA, CDR2 YSYEKL, per germline. CDR3 length: 16 residues. Losses at the gene ends were 4 bases for V and 5 bases for J; bases not matched to a gene: 11. CDR3 sequence (DNA): TGCGCCAGCAGCCCAGCCGTGACAGGGGTAATAGATACGCAGTATTTT. Amino acid sequence: CASSPAVTGVIDTQYF.

Comment on this clone: Other DNA variants within this sample encode the same CDR3. The chain recombines TRBV5-5 with TRBJ1-2; D is uncertain. The length of the CDR3 is 12 residues. Germline V CDR1 and CDR2: SGHKS, YYEKEE (reference sequence). The V end was cut by 2 bases, the J end by 0 bases, with 2 bases between. The CDR3 nucleotides read TGTGCCAGCAGCTTCTCTAACTATGGCTACACCTTC. Residues: CASSFSNYGYTF.

V is TRBV3-1 (or the pseudogene TRBV3-2) and J is TRBJ1-4; tentatively, D is TRBD1 (5 bases). Germline CDR1 LGHDT, CDR2 YNNKEL (reference sequence). The CDR3 extends over 14 amino acids. V lost 1 base to trimming and J lost 6 bases, with 9 bases between them. The CDR3 bases are TGTGCCAGCAGCCAAGTGGGGGGAGATGAAAAACTGTTTTTT. This sequence encodes CASSQVGGDEKLFF.

The genes are TRBV27 and TRBJ2-1, with D perhaps TRBD2 (5 bases). With 5 bases removed from V and 7 bases from J, the gap between germline ends came to 18 bases. The germline V gene encodes CDR1 MNHEY and CDR2 SMNVEV (reference sequence). This CDR3 is 15 amino acids long. The chain's CDR3 is CASSPRANSWNEQFF. The CDR3 DNA reads TGTGCCAGCAGTCCGAGGGCCAATAGTTGGAATGAGCAGTTCTTC.

The V call is TRBV27, the J call TRBJ2-7; 9 nucleotides line up with TRBD2. CDR1 is MNHEY and CDR2 is SMNVEV in the germline V gene (reference sequence). V lost 3 bases, J lost 4 bases, and 4 bases stayed unmatched. The CDR3 loop spans 14 amino acids. The CDR3 sequence is CASSFSAGGYEQYF. DNA for the CDR3: TGTGCCAGCAGTTTCTCCGCGGGAGGGTACGAGCAGTACTTC.

The chain links TRBV15 to TRBJ2-7; 9 nucleotides align to TRBD1. The ends lost 6 bases at V and 5 bases at J; junction bases unmatched: 14. CDR1 is LNHNV, CDR2 YYDKDF, per germline (reference sequence). The CDR3 has 16 amino acids. The CDR3 nucleotides are TGTGCCACCAGTACGGACAGGGGTCGAGCGCTAGACGAGCAGTACTTC. Translated: CATSTDRGRALDEQYF. Combining the CDR3 with reference TRBV15 and TRBJ2-7 gives the whole variable domain DAMVIQNPRYQVTQFGKPVTLSCSQTLNHNVMYWYQQKSSQAPKLLFHYYDKDFNNEADTPDNFQSRRPNTSFCFLDIRSPGLGDTAMYLCATSTDRGRALDEQYFGPGTRLTVT.

The chain carries TRBV9 and TRBJ2-2; D uncertain. This CDR3 spans 14 amino acids. CDR1 and CDR2 from the germline V gene are SGDLS and YYNGEE. V shed 2 bases and J shed 2 bases, with 7 bases lying between them. CDR3: CASSVKLNTGELFF. The CDR3 nucleotides are TGTGCCAGCAGCGTCAAACTTAACACCGGGGAGCTGTTTTTT.

This sequence joins TRBV6-5 and TRBJ2-1; 12 nucleotides agree with TRBD2. This CDR3 has 14 residues. Germline lookup yields CDR1 MNHEY and CDR2 SVGAGI. V gave up 5 bases and J gave up 8 bases; unmatched junction bases: 4. The CDR3 sequence: CASSRLAGGDEQFF. In nucleotides, the CDR3 is TGTGCCAGCAGTCGGCTAGCGGGGGGGGATGAGCAGTTCTTC.

CDR3 sequence reads: CASSEPGTPLSNQPQHF. The CDR3 DNA is TGCGCCAGCAGTGAGCCTGGGACACCGCTTAGCAATCAGCCCCAGCATTTT. The chain is built from TRBV10-1 and TRBJ1-5; D is perhaps TRBD1 (6 bases). The CDR3 has 17 residues. The germline V gene has CDR1 WNHNN and CDR2 SYGVQD (reference sequence). Trimming removed 2 bases at V and 0 bases at J, with 14 bases between.

This clone was recorded many times. A junction boundary mismatches the germline segment, possibly from a read error. The V and J genes are TRBV14 and TRBJ1-1; 8 nucleotides line up with TRBD1. This CDR3 comprises 12 residues. The V gene's germline CDR1 is SGHDN and CDR2 FVKESK. CDR3 residues: CASSPILDRDEF. Written as DNA, the CDR3 is TGTGCCAGCAGCCCGATACTGGACAGGGACGAATTT.

The chain uses TRBV2 and TRBJ2-5; 9 positions match TRBD2. Germline assignment: CDR1 SNHLY and CDR2 FYNNEI. V shed 6 bases, J shed 2 bases, and the junction held 4 bases outside the gene matches. The CDR3 consists of 14 residues. DNA for the CDR3: TGTGCCAGCAGACCGACTAGCGGTCAAGAGACCCAGTACTTC. Protein product: CASRPTSGQETQYF.

This chain connects TRBV13 to TRBJ1-5; D remains unclear. There are 13 residues in the CDR3. In germline, CDR1 is PRHDT, CDR2 FYEKMQ (reference sequence). With 0 bases removed from V and 7 bases from J, the gap between germline ends came to 7 bases. The CDR3 region has the DNA TGTGCCAGCAGCTTAGGGGCCTGGCAGCCCCAGCATTTT. Its translation: CASSLGAWQPQHF.

This chain connects TRBV6-5 to TRBJ1-4; D is perhaps TRBD1 (6 bases). In germline, CDR1 is MNHEY, CDR2 SVGAGI. This CDR3 contains 15 residues. V dropped 5 bases and J dropped 4 bases, with 14 bases sitting between them. The CDR3: CASSRDGGLNEKLFF. DNA for the CDR3: TGTGCCAGCAGTCGGGATGGGGGCCTTAATGAAAAACTGTTTTTT.

The chain links TRBV19 to TRBJ1-4, with TRBD1 as a possible D gene (5 bases). Between the trimmed V and J ends, which lost 9 bases and 2 bases, there was a span of 22 bases. This CDR3 has 17 residues. The V gene's germline CDR1 is LNHDA and CDR2 SQIVND (reference sequence). The CDR3 protein is CARFRGKLSETNEKLFF. The CDR3 nucleotides read TGTGCCAGATTCCGGGGGAAGCTAAGCGAGACTAATGAAAAACTGTTTTTT. Variable domain in full (rest from reference TRBV19 and TRBJ1-4): DGGITQSPKYLFRKEGQNVTLSCEQNLNHDAMYWYRQDPGQGLRLIYYSQIVNDFQKGDIAEGYSVSREKKESFPLTVTSAQKNPTAFYLCARFRGKLSETNEKLFFGSGTQLSVL.

The rearrangement links TRBV4-1 to TRBJ2-1; no reliable D call. Germline V lookup: CDR1 MGHRA, CDR2 YSYEKL. V gave up 3 bases and J gave up 5 bases, with 5 bases separating them. The CDR3 runs to 12 residues. CDR3 DNA: TGCGCCAGCAGCCATTTCAACAATGAGCAGTTCTTC. This encodes CASSHFNNEQFF.

This chain links TRBV28 with TRBJ2-5, with D maybe TRBD1 (6 bases). Trimming cost V 4 bases and J 4 bases, with 19 bases left between them. Germline V gene sequence: CDR1 MDHEN, CDR2 SYDVKM. The CDR3 has 16 residues. The chain's CDR3 is CASSSIRGVVGETQYF. In DNA form, the CDR3 reads TGTGCCAGCAGTTCAATCAGGGGTGTCGTGGGAGAGACCCAGTACTTC.

This chain joins TRBV3-1 (or the pseudogene TRBV3-2) and TRBJ2-7; tentative D call: TRBD1 (5 bases). Germline CDR1 reads LGHDT; CDR2 reads YNNKEL (reference sequence). The ends were cut back, 0 bases at V and 6 bases at J, with 18 bases in the middle. This CDR3 region has 16 residues. The DNA for the CDR3 is TGTGCCAGCAGCCAAGATCCAGCAGGGTGGACCTCCGAGCAGTACTTC. It codes for CASSQDPAGWTSEQYF.

The V gene is TRBV27, the J gene TRBJ2-7; D possibly corresponds to TRBD1 (6 bases). The CDR3 sequence is 15 residues long. The germline V gene has CDR1 MNHEY and CDR2 SMNVEV (reference sequence). V was trimmed by 6 bases and J by 3 bases, leaving 18 bases between them. The CDR3 loop is CASRSDRSPNYEQYF. As DNA, the CDR3 is TGTGCCAGCAGAAGCGACAGGTCCCCAAACTACGAGCAGTACTTC.

This chain joins TRBV2 and TRBJ1-1, with D possibly TRBD1 on 6 matching bases. CDR3 size: 13 residues. Germline assignment: CDR1 SNHLY and CDR2 FYNNEI. Trimming took 7 bases from V and 0 from J, leaving 9 bases between them. CDR3 loop: CASNGQMNTEAFF. The CDR3 nucleotides are TGTGCCAGCAATGGACAGATGAACACTGAAGCTTTCTTT.

The V and J genes are TRBV27 and TRBJ2-3, with a possible D match to TRBD1 (6 bases). Trimming shortened V by 5 bases and J by 9 bases, and 15 bases separated the two germline ends. Germline V gene sequence: CDR1 MNHEY, CDR2 SMNVEV (reference sequence). The CDR3 contains 13 residues. CDR3 nucleotide sequence: TGTGCCAGCAGTCCACAGGGTGTTAGCACGCAGTATTTT. Amino acids: CASSPQGVSTQYF.

The gene calls are TRBV5-1 and TRBJ2-3; 10 positions match TRBD2. Germline CDR1 and CDR2: SGHRS and YFSETQ. V shed 4 bases, J shed 1 base, and the junction held 3 bases outside the gene matches. The CDR3 sequence is 15 residues long. The chain's CDR3 is CASSVGTSGTDTQYF. DNA for the CDR3: TGCGCCAGCAGCGTTGGGACTAGCGGCACAGATACGCAGTATTTT.